The 5 T cell receptor beta chains below come from one sample, sequenced in a study of PD-L1 blockade in urothelial cancer. Generated by immunoSEQ multiplex PCR, the TCRdb table keeps only in-frame clones and is missing some. The sample includes about 45,000 clones, around 88% of them seen just once. The sequenced sample was PBMCs, obtained around atezolizumab (anti-PD-L1) treatment. The receptors originated from a man older than 75 with urothelial cancer.

The CDR3 nucleotides read TGTGCCAGCAGCTCGGGACTTAACACCGGGGAGCTGTTTTTT. Amino acid sequence: CASSSGLNTGELFF. The chain carries TRBV7-2 and TRBJ2-2; weak D call: TRBD2 (6 bases). The germline V gene encodes CDR1 SGHTA and CDR2 FQGNSA. The CDR3 contains 14 residues. V lost 4 bases and J lost 2, with 8 bases in between.

The chain combines TRBV4-1 with TRBJ2-2, with TRBD1 matching over 10 bases. The CDR3 is 16 amino acids. Per the germline V gene, CDR1 is MGHRA and CDR2 is YSYEKL. Trimming took 1 base from V and 7 from J; bases not matched to a gene: 6. This CDR3 reads CASSQATGGSGGELFF. CDR3 in DNA: TGCGCCAGCAGCCAAGCGACAGGGGGCTCCGGCGGGGAGCTGTTTTTT.

The J gene is TRBJ1-2, the V gene TRBV5-1, with D uncertain. Trimming pared 1 base from V and 1 base from J, leaving 8 bases between. The germline gives CDR1 SGHRS, CDR2 YFSETQ. The CDR3 runs to 14 residues. CDR3 in amino acids: CASSLRTSNYGYTF. For the CDR3, the DNA is TGCGCCAGCAGCTTGAGAACAAGTAACTATGGCTACACCTTC.

This clone was counted only a few times. The chain employs TRBV29-1 and TRBJ2-1, with D possibly TRBD2 on 6 matching bases. Germline CDR1 SQVTM, CDR2 ANQGSEA. With 3 bases removed from V and 5 bases from J, the gap between germline ends came to 14 bases. This CDR3 spans 14 amino acids. The CDR3 protein is CSVDETGGDNEQFF. The CDR3 DNA reads as TGCAGCGTTGATGAAACAGGAGGGGACAATGAGCAGTTCTTC.

The V and J genes are TRBV5-6 and TRBJ1-5, with TRBD1 as a possible D gene (5 bases). The germline gives CDR1 SGHDT, CDR2 YYEEEE. The CDR3 runs to 15 residues. Trimming left V 0 bases short and J 6 bases short, with 13 bases between. The CDR3 spells CASSLAGGVGQPQHF. The DNA for the CDR3 is TGTGCCAGCAGCTTGGCCGGGGGGGTTGGTCAGCCCCAGCATTTT.